These T cell receptor beta chains were read from a single sample in a study of CD8 T cells in ankylosing spondylitis. One entry per CDR3 protein, called by TCRdb with MiXCR from the 5' RACE reads. The sample carries roughly 700,000 distinct CDR3 sequences, about 20% recorded once. Material for sequencing was blood, either unsorted or a sorted T cell fraction (not recorded which). The receptors were sampled from a male donor with ankylosing spondylitis. CDR3s include the opening cysteine and the closing phenylalanine or tryptophan. D genes are given only for firm matches. Some rows have no size entry. The others give once, few or many, or a class for an expanded clone.

d_gene: TRBD2
v_gene: TRBV7-6
j_gene: TRBJ2-3
abundance: -
CDR3aa: CASSLGLAGGRGTDTQYF
CDR3nt: TGTGCCAGCAGCTTAGGCCTAGCGGGGGGGCGTGGCACAGATACGCAGTATTTT

d_gene: TRBD1
v_gene: TRBV7-3
j_gene: TRBJ1-1
abundance: -
CDR3aa: CASSLSGQSRTEAFF
CDR3nt: TGTGCCAGCAGCTTATCGGGACAGTCCCGCACTGAAGCTTTCTTT

d_gene: -
v_gene: TRBV5-1
j_gene: TRBJ2-5
abundance: -
CDR3aa: CASSLDATGARETQYF
CDR3nt: TGCGCCAGCAGCTTGGATGCTACAGGAGCTAGGGAGACCCAGTACTTC

d_gene: TRBD1
v_gene: TRBV5-5
j_gene: TRBJ1-5
abundance: many
CDR3aa: CASSLAKDRGNQPQHF
CDR3nt: TGTGCCAGCAGCTTGGCCAAAGACAGGGGGAATCAGCCCCAGCATTTT

d_gene: -
v_gene: TRBV10-3
j_gene: TRBJ1-3
abundance: -
CDR3aa: CAISASLSGNTIYF
CDR3nt: TGTGCCATCAGCGCCAGTTTGAGTGGAAACACCATATATTTT

d_gene: TRBD1
v_gene: TRBV29-1
j_gene: TRBJ1-6
abundance: few
CDR3aa: CSVAQGNNSPLHF
CDR3nt: TGCAGCGTGGCACAGGGGAATAATTCACCCCTCCACTTT

d_gene: -
v_gene: TRBV4-3
j_gene: TRBJ1-1
abundance: -
CDR3aa: CASSPETHSPEAFF
CDR3nt: TGCGCCAGCAGTCCAGAAACACATAGCCCTGAAGCTTTCTTT

d_gene: -
v_gene: TRBV5-1
j_gene: TRBJ2-2
abundance: -
CDR3aa: CASAGTGRSTGELFF
CDR3nt: TGCGCCAGCGCCGGGACTGGGCGGAGCACCGGGGAGCTGTTTTTT

d_gene: -
v_gene: TRBV5-1
j_gene: TRBJ2-3
abundance: few
CDR3aa: CASSSVTGSSTDTQYF
CDR3nt: TGCGCCAGCAGCTCGGTTACAGGGAGCAGCACAGATACGCAGTATTTT

d_gene: -
v_gene: TRBV7-8
j_gene: TRBJ1-5
abundance: few
CDR3aa: CASSSNGGHNQPQHF
CDR3nt: TGTGCCAGCAGTAGTAATGGGGGGCACAATCAGCCCCAGCATTTT

d_gene: TRBD1
v_gene: TRBV20-1
j_gene: TRBJ2-1
abundance: many
CDR3aa: CSPGQVNEQFF
CDR3nt: TGCAGTCCGGGACAGGTAAATGAGCAGTTCTTC

d_gene: TRBD1
v_gene: TRBV2
j_gene: TRBJ1-5
abundance: -
CDR3aa: CASSDSGQINQPQHF
CDR3nt: TGTGCCAGCAGTGACTCGGGACAGATCAATCAGCCCCAGCATTTT

d_gene: -
v_gene: TRBV12-3/TRBV12-4
j_gene: TRBJ1-2
abundance: -
CDR3aa: CALGFNYGYTF
CDR3nt: TGTGCCTTGGGCTTCAACTATGGCTACACCTTC

d_gene: -
v_gene: TRBV7-2
j_gene: TRBJ2-1
abundance: few
CDR3aa: CASSLTQGDEQFF
CDR3nt: TGTGCCAGCAGCTTGACGCAGGGCGATGAGCAGTTCTTC

d_gene: TRBD1
v_gene: TRBV11-2
j_gene: TRBJ2-7
abundance: -
CDR3aa: CASSPRDRGNPARHEQYF
CDR3nt: TGTGCCAGCAGCCCACGGGACAGGGGCAACCCAGCTAGGCACGAGCAGTACTTC

d_gene: TRBD1
v_gene: TRBV7-6
j_gene: TRBJ2-1
abundance: few
CDR3aa: CASSPLQGSYNEQFF
CDR3nt: TGTGCCAGCAGCCCTCTACAGGGGTCCTACAATGAGCAGTTCTTC

d_gene: -
v_gene: TRBV5-8
j_gene: TRBJ1-5
abundance: few
CDR3aa: CASILPGGYSNQPQHF
CDR3nt: TGTGCCAGCATCCTCCCCGGGGGATATAGCAATCAGCCCCAGCATTTT

d_gene: TRBD1
v_gene: TRBV5-6
j_gene: TRBJ1-1
abundance: -
CDR3aa: CASSLEGLQGAIAEAFF
CDR3nt: TGTGCCAGCAGCTTGGAAGGTCTCCAGGGGGCTATCGCTGAAGCTTTCTTT

d_gene: -
v_gene: TRBV5-5
j_gene: TRBJ2-5
abundance: -
CDR3aa: CASSLGRGADKETQYF
CDR3nt: TGTGCCAGCAGCTTGGGACGGGGTGCGGATAAAGAGACCCAGTACTTC

d_gene: -
v_gene: TRBV18
j_gene: TRBJ2-2
abundance: few
CDR3aa: CASSPIPGELFF
CDR3nt: TGTGCCAGCTCACCGATCCCCGGGGAGCTGTTTTTT

d_gene: TRBD1
v_gene: TRBV24-1
j_gene: TRBJ2-5
abundance: -
CDR3aa: CATSDLPGGGKETQYF
CDR3nt: TGTGCCACCAGTGATTTACCAGGGGGCGGAAAAGAGACCCAGTACTTC

d_gene: -
v_gene: TRBV27
j_gene: TRBJ1-6
abundance: -
CDR3aa: CASSLSSGLPLHF
CDR3nt: TGTGCCAGCAGTTTATCGTCGGGGCTGCCCCTCCACTTT

d_gene: TRBD1
v_gene: TRBV10-3
j_gene: TRBJ1-1
abundance: few
CDR3aa: CAIRDGTGGGTEAFF
CDR3nt: TGTGCCATCAGGGATGGGACAGGGGGCGGCACTGAAGCTTTCTTT

d_gene: -
v_gene: TRBV5-1
j_gene: TRBJ1-2
abundance: -
CDR3aa: CASSGWGVGYTF
CDR3nt: TGCGCCAGCAGCGGTTGGGGGGTTGGCTACACCTTC

d_gene: -
v_gene: TRBV6-2/TRBV6-3
j_gene: TRBJ2-5
abundance: -
CDR3aa: CASRWPGSGETQYF
CDR3nt: TGTGCCAGCCGGTGGCCCGGGAGTGGGGAGACCCAGTACTTC

d_gene: TRBD2
v_gene: TRBV27
j_gene: TRBJ2-5
abundance: -
CDR3aa: CASSLWARGGAETQYF
CDR3nt: TGTGCCAGCAGTTTATGGGCACGGGGGGGCGCAGAGACCCAGTACTTC

d_gene: -
v_gene: TRBV27
j_gene: TRBJ1-1
abundance: -
CDR3aa: CASSLYNQMNTEAFF
CDR3nt: TGTGCCAGCAGTTTATATAATCAGATGAACACTGAAGCTTTCTTT

d_gene: -
v_gene: TRBV5-5
j_gene: TRBJ1-1
abundance: -
CDR3aa: CASSPEGVNTEAFF
CDR3nt: TGTGCCAGCAGCCCCGAAGGCGTGAACACTGAAGCTTTCTTT

d_gene: -
v_gene: TRBV2
j_gene: TRBJ1-2
abundance: -
CDR3aa: CASTGPSPEGYTF
CDR3nt: TGTGCCAGCACCGGGCCTTCGCCTGAGGGCTACACCTTC

d_gene: -
v_gene: TRBV6-5
j_gene: TRBJ2-3
abundance: few
CDR3aa: CASSYGRGLGTDTQYF
CDR3nt: TGTGCCAGCAGTTACGGTCGGGGGCTCGGCACAGATACGCAGTATTTT

d_gene: -
v_gene: TRBV4-1
j_gene: TRBJ2-3
abundance: -
CDR3aa: CASTISETDTQYF
CDR3nt: TGCGCCAGCACTATTAGCGAGACAGATACGCAGTATTTT

d_gene: -
v_gene: TRBV7-9
j_gene: TRBJ2-1
abundance: -
CDR3aa: CASSRGGTDEQFF
CDR3nt: TGTGCCAGCAGCCGTGGGGGGACCGATGAGCAGTTCTTC

d_gene: TRBD1
v_gene: TRBV29-1
j_gene: TRBJ2-7
abundance: few
CDR3aa: CSVSRDRYEQYF
CDR3nt: TGCAGCGTTTCCCGGGACAGATACGAGCAGTACTTC